Described below is a single TCR beta chain sequence and its context. Antigen: not known. There are 14 residues in the CDR3. The V gene's germline CDR1 is SGHRS and CDR2 YFSETQ. With the 5' RACE reads reprocessed, TCRdb shows one record per CDR3 protein and no DNA. The sample table includes about 260,000 distinct CDR3 sequences. This entry is derived from a study of T cells expressing NK-cell markers. Findings of the study overall: About 1.0-7.5% of CD8+ T cells in about 6 donors belonged to dominant NKG2C+ clonotypes.

Input material: blood T cells: a sorted CD56 or NKG2C T cell subset, CD4+ or CD8+ T cells, or bulk PBMC T cells (not recorded which). This chain links TRBV5-1 with TRBJ2-1; the D gene TCRdb calls, TRBD2, cannot be checked with no DNA. This receptor was taken from a woman between 18 and 75 years old in good health. CDR3 sequence: CASSPPAVGDEQFF.